This T cell receptor (beta chain) appears in the sequencing data of a study of blood T cell repertoires in COVID-19. The CDR3 sequence is 15 residues long. The germline CDR1 and CDR2 sequences are LNHDA and SQIVND (reference sequence). V shed 1 base and J 2 bases; nucleotides not matched to a gene: 3. Method: immunoSEQ multiplex PCR; TCRdb's copy keeps in-frame clones and lacks some. The sample includes some 700,000 clones, over 80% seen only once; the top ten take 0.2% to 0.3%. V is TRBV19 and J is TRBJ2-7, with 9 positions matching TRBD2. The TCR sequence derives from a young woman with acute or convalescent COVID-19. What was sequenced was peripheral blood. The CDR3, as DNA: TGTGCCAGTAGTATAGGGAGCGGGGGGACCTACGAGCAGTACTTC. Residues: CASSIGSGGTYEQYF.